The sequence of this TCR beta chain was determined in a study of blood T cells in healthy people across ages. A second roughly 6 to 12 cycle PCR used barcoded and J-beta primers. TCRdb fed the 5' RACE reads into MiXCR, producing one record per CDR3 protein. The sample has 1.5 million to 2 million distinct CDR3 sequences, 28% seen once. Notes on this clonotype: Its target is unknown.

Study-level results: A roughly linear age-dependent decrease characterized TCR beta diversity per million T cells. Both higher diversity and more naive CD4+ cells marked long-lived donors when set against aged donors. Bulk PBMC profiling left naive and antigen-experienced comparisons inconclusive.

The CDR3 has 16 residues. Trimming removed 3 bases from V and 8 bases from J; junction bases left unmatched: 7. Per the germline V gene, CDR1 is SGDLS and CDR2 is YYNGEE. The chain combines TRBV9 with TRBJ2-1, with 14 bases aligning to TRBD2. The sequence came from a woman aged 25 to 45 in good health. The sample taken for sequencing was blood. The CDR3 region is CASSDPGTSGSHEQFF. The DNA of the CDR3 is TGTGCCAGCAGCGACCCCGGGACTAGCGGGAGTCATGAGCAGTTCTTC.